This T cell receptor (beta chain) was observed in a study of T-cell memory formation after mild COVID-19. Study overall: There were largely donor-specific TCR clusters.

This CDR3 is 12 amino acids long. V gave up 4 bases and J gave up 5 bases, with 9 bases separating them. Germline V gene lookup returns CDR1 SGHRS and CDR2 YFSETQ. Notes on this clonotype: Its specificity is not known.

General observations from the study: Day 15 to 85 contracting clones showed balanced CD4/CD8; later expanders leaned CD4+. Memory cells collected pre-infection included some clones that later responded, suggesting cross-reactive memory joined.

A single record per CDR3 protein comes from TCRdb applying MiXCR to the 5' RACE reads. The data contain about 130,000 distinct CDR3 sequences, over 15% of them seen just once; the ten biggest clones take up approximately 5.5%. The receptor's source is a man between 18 and 29 years old who had mild COVID-19 (a few samples of this study predate the infection). Cell type and time point are not known. The V gene is TRBV5-1, the J gene TRBJ2-5, with D uncertain. Input material: PBMCs or a T cell subset sorted from them (not recorded which). The CDR3 DNA reads TGCGCCAGCAGCCCCGTCGCCGAGACCCAGTACTTC. This codes for CASSPVAETQYF.